A few counts support the clone carrying this T cell receptor (beta chain). What it binds is not known. At one end, the junction sequence differs from germline, possibly due to a read error. The CDR3 runs 15 residues. CDR1 and CDR2 (germline): SGDLS, YYNGEE. This specimen comes from a study of T cells in Graves' hyperthyroidism and ophthalmopathy. Study background: The blood sample was taken at first diagnosis, before treatment began. Findings and limits, study-wide: Most expanded thyroid clonotypes above 0.001 recurred in blood.

Recently diagnosed hyperthyroidism of less than 2 months' duration affected patients aged 18 to 65. RNA transcripts served as the template for amplifying TCR beta CDR3 regions. The HTBI primer set was used in a first-round RT-PCR of the TCR CDR3. Via MiXCR, TCRdb re-called the multiplex PCR reads, giving one row per CDR3 protein. In the table there are about 480,000 distinct CDR3 sequences, approximately 15% of which are singletons. The source is a woman under 30 with Graves' hyperthyroidism. This chain joins TRBV9 and TRBJ2-5; D possibly corresponds to TRBD2 (6 bases). Sequenced sample: blood. The CDR3 nucleotides read TGTGCCAGCAGCTTTCCCCTGGAGTCTCCCGGAGGGGAGGACTTC. The encoded protein is CASSFPLESPGGEDF.